This T cell receptor (beta chain) was sequenced during a study of shared clonotypes between healthy human individuals. Whole-study findings and limits: The researchers took only blood, and tissue repertoires probably look different.

Unsorted PBMC contributed about 0.3 ug DNA, approximately 30,000 T cell genomes, to each replicate PCR. This table comes from immunoSEQ multiplex PCR, and its TCRdb copy is limited to in-frame clones, with some not included. Of about 450,000 clones detected, about four fifths appear once; the ten largest clones hold approximately 13%. The V and J ends lost 2 bases and 6 bases respectively, with 6 bases between them. This CDR3 has 12 residues. The V gene's germline CDR1 is SGHAT and CDR2 FQNNGV. Points on this clone: What it recognizes is unknown.

The chain carries TRBV11-2 and TRBJ2-3, with D unclear. This TCR came from a woman between 35 and 50 years old in good health. Some clones in this sample may be carry-over from other donors' samples. Sequencing input: PBMCs. CDR3 amino acids: CASSLNRDTQYF. The CDR3 DNA sequence: TGTGCCAGCAGCTTAAATAGGGATACGCAGTATTTT.